These 21 T cell receptor beta chains were all obtained from the same sample, sequenced in a study of T cell responses to AZD1222 COVID-19 vaccine. Repertoires were generated with immunoSEQ multiplex PCR, while TCRdb's copy carries only in-frame clones and drops some. This repertoire shows about 140,000 clones, roughly 90% found once; its top ten account for over 1%. The sample here was peripheral blood, taken 28 days after the second AZD1222 dose. Every receptor here comes from an adult who received the AZD1222 COVID-19 vaccine.

The gene calls are TRBV21-1 and TRBJ1-2; the table's D call TRBD1 went unverified against the DNA. TRBV21-1 is recorded as a pseudogene. The CDR3 extends over 18 amino acids. The CDR3 region is CASSKVGGQGRPNYGYTF. CDR3 DNA sequence: TGTGCCAGCAGCAAAGTGGGAGGACAGGGGCGACCTAACTATGGCTACACCTTC.

The V and J genes are TRBV11-3 and TRBJ2-5; 10 nucleotides line up with TRBD2. The germline V gene encodes CDR1 SGHNT and CDR2 YENEEA. This CDR3 is 17 amino acids long. The V gene end was trimmed by 4 bases and the J gene end by 5 bases; junction bases not matched to a gene: 13. The DNA for the CDR3 is TGTGCCAGCAGCTCCTCGGGGCTAGCGGGGGCAAAGGAGACCCAGTACTTC. This gives the protein CASSSSGLAGAKETQYF.

V and J are TRBV2 and TRBJ2-7; the match to TRBD2 covers 7 bases. The CDR3 spans 15 residues. V gave up 7 bases and J gave up 2 bases; unmatched junction bases: 11. Germline lookup yields CDR1 SNHLY and CDR2 FYNNEI. The CDR3 protein is CASIGLSGRAYEQYF. The CDR3 nucleotides are TGTGCCAGCATCGGTCTTTCAGGGAGGGCCTACGAGCAGTACTTC. Full variable domain (outside the CDR3, taken from reference TRBV2 and TRBJ2-7): EPEVTQTPSHQVTQMGQEVILRCVPISNHLYFYWYRQILGQKVEFLVSFYNNEISEKSEIFDDQFSVERPDGSNFTLKIRSTKLEDSAMYFCASIGLSGRAYEQYFGPGTRLTVT.

This chain links TRBV19 with TRBJ2-1; D not resolved. This CDR3 is built from 16 residues. V gave up 3 bases and J gave up 9 bases, with 21 bases separating them. Germline CDR1 is LNHDA and CDR2 is SQIVND (reference sequence). The chain's CDR3 is CASSIQGQPTLSEQFF. The CDR3 nucleotides read TGTGCCAGTAGTATTCAAGGCCAGCCCACTTTGAGTGAGCAGTTCTTC.

This chain joins TRBV4-2 and TRBJ2-6; 11 nucleotides agree with TRBD2. V shed 2 bases, J shed 1 base, and the junction held 10 bases outside the gene matches. This CDR3 has 20 amino acids. Per germline, CDR1 LGHNA and CDR2 YNFKEQ. The CDR3: CASSQPFGGLAESGANVLTF. In DNA, the CDR3 is TGTGCCAGCAGCCAACCCTTTGGGGGACTAGCGGAATCTGGGGCCAACGTCCTGACTTTC.

The J gene is TRBJ1-1, the V gene TRBV5-5, with D perhaps matching TRBD1 (5 bases). The CDR3 covers 14 residues. Looked up from germline, CDR1 is SGHKS and CDR2 is YYEKEE (reference sequence). The V gene lost 2 bases and the J gene lost 5 bases, with 13 bases spanning the gap. The CDR3 sequence is CASSLSEGKTEAFF. CDR3 DNA sequence: TGTGCCAGCAGCTTATCGGAGGGGAAGACTGAAGCTTTCTTT.

This chain connects TRBV3-1 (or the pseudogene TRBV3-2) to TRBJ2-1; TRBD1 is a possible D gene (6 bases). The CDR3 runs 15 residues. V lost 3 bases and J 5 bases, leaving 14 bases between the germline ends. Germline V gives CDR1 LGHDT, CDR2 YNNKEL (reference sequence). In DNA form, the CDR3 reads TGTGCCAGCAGCCATTTCACAGGGTTAAACAATGAGCAGTTCTTC. Its protein product is CASSHFTGLNNEQFF.

The rearrangement uses TRBV6-6 and TRBJ2-7; 9 positions match TRBD1. CDR3 size: 14 residues. After removal of 8 bases from V and 3 bases from J, the junction contained 8 bases not matched to a gene. The germline gives CDR1 MNHNY, CDR2 SVGAGI (reference sequence). The CDR3 nucleotides are TGTGCCAGCGGGGACGGGACAGGGTACTACGAGCAGTACTTC. Encoded protein: CASGDGTGYYEQYF.

This clone showed up just a few times. The chain is built from TRBV24-1 and TRBJ1-6, with a tentative D call TRBD1 (5 bases). The V and J ends lost 2 bases and 5 bases respectively, with 12 bases between them. The V gene's germline CDR1 is KGHDR and CDR2 SFDVKD. This CDR3 comprises 16 residues. The CDR3, as DNA: TGTGCCACCAGTGATTACCGTGACAGAGATAATTCACCCCTCCACTTT. Residues: CATSDYRDRDNSPLHF.

The chain has TRBV29-1 and TRBJ1-2; weak D call: TRBD1 (6 bases). CDR3 length equals 15 residues. CDR1 and CDR2 from the germline V gene are SQVTM and ANQGSEA. With 0 bases removed from V and 4 bases from J, the gap between germline ends came to 15 bases. This chain's CDR3 is CSVEDLGTRGYGYTF. CDR3 sequence (DNA): TGCAGCGTTGAAGATCTGGGGACCAGGGGCTATGGCTACACCTTC.

This clone has just one count. This sequence joins TRBV9 and TRBJ2-3; 11 nucleotides align to TRBD2. J was trimmed by 3 bases and V by 2 bases; bases with no gene match: 2. CDR3 length: 15 residues. CDR1 is SGDLS, CDR2 YYNGEE, per germline. CDR3 DNA: TGTGCCAGCAGCGTTAGCGGGGGGGGGACAGATACGCAGTATTTT. Translating gives CASSVSGGGTDTQYF. The full variable domain, with the rest looked up from reference TRBV9 and TRBJ2-3, is DSGVTQTPKHLITATGQRVTLRCSPRSGDLSVYWYQQSLDQGLQFLIQYYNGEERAKGNILERFSAQQFPDLHSELNLSSLELGDSALYFCASSVSGGGTDTQYFGPGTRLTVL.

This sequence joins TRBV18 and TRBJ1-4; 10 bases align to TRBD1. This CDR3 is 15 amino acids long. Germline CDR1 KGHSH, CDR2 LQKENI. V was pared by 6 bases and J by 6 bases, with 7 bases of the junction left unmatched. Written as DNA, the CDR3 is TGTGCCAGCTCTCGGCCCGGGACAGGGGATGAAAAACTGTTTTTT. Its protein is CASSRPGTGDEKLFF.

The genes are TRBV19 and TRBJ2-5; D gene uncertain. V was trimmed by 2 bases and J by 0 bases, leaving 16 bases between them. Germline values: CDR1 LNHDA, CDR2 SQIVND (reference sequence). The length of the CDR3 is 17 residues. Here the CDR3 reads CASSIISPTGDQETQYF. As DNA, the CDR3 is TGTGCCAGTAGTATAATTAGCCCCACGGGCGACCAAGAGACCCAGTACTTC.

The gene calls are TRBV2 and TRBJ1-5, with D unresolved. The CDR3 runs to 13 residues. Trimming stripped 2 bases from V and 7 bases from J, with 9 bases between. CDR1 SNHLY and CDR2 FYNNEI come from the germline V gene. CDR3 coding DNA: TGTGCCAGCAGTGAACTGGAGACGCAGCCCCAGCATTTT. This sequence encodes CASSELETQPQHF.

The chain couples TRBV6-5 to TRBJ1-1; the match to TRBD1 covers 10 bases. The germline V gene has CDR1 MNHEY and CDR2 SVGAGI. This CDR3 comprises 13 residues. V lost 6 bases, J lost 4 bases, and 2 bases stayed unmatched. The CDR3 loop reads CASRGQGSTEAFF. The CDR3 region has the DNA TGTGCCAGCAGGGGACAGGGGAGCACTGAAGCTTTCTTT.

J is TRBJ2-1 and V is TRBV7-3; D is possibly TRBD1 (6 bases). With 5 bases removed from V and 5 bases from J, the gap between germline ends came to 13 bases. The germline V gene has CDR1 SGHTA and CDR2 FQGTGA. The CDR3 runs to 14 residues. The CDR3 reads CASSQGWGNNEQFF. DNA of the CDR3: TGTGCCAGCAGCCAGGGGTGGGGAAACAATGAGCAGTTCTTC.

V and J are TRBV11-2 and TRBJ1-1; 7 positions match TRBD1. The CDR3 covers 15 residues. Germline V lookup: CDR1 SGHAT, CDR2 FQNNGV. Losses at the gene ends were 5 bases for V and 7 bases for J; bases not matched to a gene: 13. CDR3 in amino acids: CASSRQGGGGYEAFF. The DNA of the CDR3 is TGTGCCAGCAGCAGACAGGGAGGGGGCGGATATGAAGCTTTCTTT.

CDR3 nucleotides: TGCAGCGTTGTTAGGCCAGATAGCTACAATGAGCAGTTCTTC. Its protein is CSVVRPDSYNEQFF. The rearrangement links TRBV29-1 to TRBJ2-1; D unresolved. The CDR3 spans 14 residues. The V gene lost 4 bases and the J gene lost 3 bases, with 13 bases spanning the gap. Germline V gene lookup returns CDR1 SQVTM and CDR2 ANQGSEA.

As DNA, the CDR3 is TGTGCCAGCAGTGAAGGGGGGGCGGCCTACAATGAGCAGTTCTTC. Amino acids: CASSEGGAAYNEQFF. This chain uses TRBV6-1 with TRBJ2-1, with D perhaps given as TRBD1 or TRBD2 (6 bases each). From germline, CDR1 is MNHNS and CDR2 SASEGT. Trimming stripped 1 base from V and 2 bases from J, with 9 bases between. The CDR3 runs to 15 residues.

The genes are TRBV10-3 and TRBJ2-2; D uncertain. Deletions cut 7 bases from V and 3 bases from J, with 6 bases between. This CDR3 is built from 12 residues. CDR1 ENHRY and CDR2 SYGVKD come from the germline V gene. As DNA, the CDR3 is TGTGCCATCAAAGTAGACACCGGGGAGCTGTTTTTT. This translates into CAIKVDTGELFF.

The chain has TRBV28 and TRBJ1-2, with 9 bases fitting TRBD1. The CDR3 runs to 15 residues. J was trimmed by 4 bases and V by 6 bases; bases with no gene match: 9. The germline V gene encodes CDR1 MDHEN and CDR2 SYDVKM. The CDR3 spells CASRSGDRVTYGYTF. The CDR3, as DNA: TGTGCCAGCAGATCCGGGGACAGGGTAACCTATGGCTACACCTTC.